Listed below are T cell receptor beta chains from one sample, sequenced in a study of blood T cell repertoires in COVID-19. The table came from immunoSEQ multiplex PCR; TCRdb's copy has only in-frame clones and leaves some out. The sample holds about 240,000 clones, roughly 87% seen once. The sequencing sample was made of peripheral blood. The receptors shown here come from a man in his 60s who had recovered from COVID-19. The CDR3 runs from the conserved cysteine through the conserved F or W. D genes are given only for firm matches. Size tells how often a clone was seen (once, few, many) or the class of an expanded clone, and some rows leave it out.

V gene	J gene	D gene	clone size	CDR3 length	CDR3 DNA	CDR3 protein
TRBV15	TRBJ1-1	-	-	13	TGTGCCACCAGCAGTGGGGGGGGGCGAGTGGCTTTCTTT	CATSSGGGRVAFF
TRBV11-2	TRBJ2-1	TRBD2	-	17	TGTGCCAGCAGCTTAGATCTCATAGCGGGGCGCTACAATGAGCAGTTCTTC	CASSLDLIAGRYNEQFF
TRBV18	TRBJ1-2	TRBD1	-	14	TGTGCCAGCTCGCGACAGGGTCCAGACTATGGCTACACCTTC	CASSRQGPDYGYTF
TRBV2	TRBJ1-6	TRBD1	-	14	TGTGCCAGCAGTGAGGGACAGTATAATTCACCCCTCCACTTT	CASSEGQYNSPLHF
TRBV18	TRBJ2-2	-	few	14	TGTGCCAGCTCACACAGGGAGAACACCGGGGAGCTGTTTTTT	CASSHRENTGELFF
TRBV24-1	TRBJ2-3	TRBD1	once	16	TGTGCCACCAGTGACAGCGACAGGGGGCCTACAGATACGCAGTATTTT	CATSDSDRGPTDTQYF
TRBV5-6	TRBJ2-1	-	-	16	TGTGCCAGCAGCCCGAATCTCGGGATCTCCTACAATGAGCAGTTCTTC	CASSPNLGISYNEQFF
TRBV9	TRBJ1-1	-	-	15	TGTGCCAGCAGCGTAGCTTTGGCCTGGAACACTGAAGCTTTCTTT	CASSVALAWNTEAFF
TRBV5-1	TRBJ2-7	TRBD2	-	15	TGCGCCAGCAGCTCCCTTAGCGGGATGACCTACGAGCAGTACTTC	CASSSLSGMTYEQYF
TRBV15	TRBJ2-2	-	few	13	TGTGCCACCAGCAGAGTGCGCACCGGGGAGCTGTTTTTT	CATSRVRTGELFF
TRBV2	TRBJ1-5	-	-	12	TGTGCCAGCCAGGTAGAGGGTCAGCCCCAGCATTTT	CASQVEGQPQHF
TRBV11-3	TRBJ2-1	-	-	13	TGTGCCAGCAGCTTAGAGAGGGCATCGGAGCAGTTCTTC	CASSLERASEQFF
TRBV12-5	TRBJ1-6	TRBD1	once	16	TGTGCTAGTGGTACAGGACAGGGGAGGGGGGACTCACCCCTCCACTTT	CASGTGQGRGDSPLHF
TRBV7-9	TRBJ1-4	-	-	13	TGTGCCAGCAGCTTATTCAGGGATGAAAAACTGTTTTTT	CASSLFRDEKLFF
TRBV12-5	TRBJ2-5	-	-	13	TGTGCTAGTGGTCCCAGGTACGAGGAGACCCAGTACTTC	CASGPRYEETQYF
TRBV19	TRBJ2-7	-	-	13	TGTGCCAGTAGGAGAGATAACTCCTACGAGCAGTACTTC	CASRRDNSYEQYF
TRBV2	TRBJ1-2	TRBD1	few	12	TGTGCCAGCAGGGGGGACAGCGGTGCCTACACCTTC	CASRGDSGAYTF
TRBV4-2	TRBJ2-3	-	-	17	TGTGCCAGCAGCCCCCTACTCGAGGCTAGGGAGGCAGATACGCAGTATTTT	CASSPLLEAREADTQYF
TRBV18	TRBJ1-1	TRBD1	-	15	TGTGCCAGCTCACCAGGGACAGGGTTGCGCACTGAAGCTTTCTTT	CASSPGTGLRTEAFF
TRBV18	TRBJ1-5	-	-	15	TGTGCCAGCTCACCAGGGGTTCCGGGAAATCAGCCCCAGCATTTT	CASSPGVPGNQPQHF
TRBV6-6	TRBJ2-3	TRBD2	once	16	TGTGCCACCGTTACTAGCGGAGATGCCAAAGGGTCTCCGCAGTATTTT	CATVTSGDAKGSPQYF
TRBV5-1	TRBJ2-2	TRBD1	-	16	TGCGCCAGCAGCTACATAGCCGGGACAGTCCCCGGGGAGCTGTTTTTT	CASSYIAGTVPGELFF
TRBV4-1	TRBJ2-7	TRBD1	-	16	TGCGCCAGCAGCCACCGCCGGACAGGGGAGGTCTACGAGCAGTACTTC	CASSHRRTGEVYEQYF
TRBV15	TRBJ2-2	TRBD1	once	16	TGTGCCACCAATAGTCCCGGGACAGAGAACACCGGGGAGCTGTTTTTT	CATNSPGTENTGELFF
TRBV27	TRBJ1-6	TRBD1	-	17	TGTGCCAGCAGGGGAGCGACAGGGGACCTTCCTAATTCACCCCTCCACTTT	CASRGATGDLPNSPLHF
TRBV30	TRBJ1-5	-	-	15	TGTGCCTGGAGTGAAAAGACAGGTGGCAATCAGCCCCAGCATTTT	CAWSEKTGGNQPQHF
TRBV2	TRBJ1-2	-	-	13	TGTGCCAGCAGTGAAAGTCCGAGTGGTGGCTACACCTTC	CASSESPSGGYTF
TRBV7-9	TRBJ1-1	-	-	12	TGTGCCAGCAGCACAAACACCCAACAAGCTTTCTTT	CASSTNTQQAFF
TRBV11-2	TRBJ1-5	-	-	16	TGTGCCAGCAGCAGCGTTAGGGGGACCTCCAATCAGCCCCAGCATTTT	CASSSVRGTSNQPQHF
TRBV7-9	TRBJ1-3	-	-	16	TGTGCCAGCAGCCTAGCGGGGGGTTTCGCCGGGAACACCATATATTTC	CASSLAGGFAGNTIYF
TRBV18	TRBJ1-1	-	once	14	TGTGCCAGCTCACCGTATCAAAGAGACACTGAAGCTTTCTTT	CASSPYQRDTEAFF
TRBV2	TRBJ1-4	TRBD1	-	14	TGTGCCAGCCATGAACAGGGGATTGATGAAAAACTGTTTTTT	CASHEQGIDEKLFF
TRBV10-2	TRBJ2-1	TRBD2	-	17	TGCGCCAGCAGTGTCGTAGCGGGGGCGTCCTCTTACAATGAGCAGTTCTTC	CASSVVAGASSYNEQFF
TRBV5-1	TRBJ2-3	TRBD2	once	16	TGCGCCAGCAGCCCTATGGGGAGCGGGGGCTCAGATACGCAGTATTTT	CASSPMGSGGSDTQYF
TRBV18	TRBJ1-6	-	few	15	TGTGCCAGCTCACCAGTCAGGGAGGGTAATTCACCCCTCCACTTT	CASSPVREGNSPLHF
TRBV6-5	TRBJ2-3	-	-	14	TGTGCCAGCCACCGGGGAACCGCCGTAGATACGCAGTATTTT	CASHRGTAVDTQYF
TRBV27	TRBJ2-7	TRBD1	-	13	TGTGCCAGCAGTCTACTGGGACAGGGGGGTTTGTACTTC	CASSLLGQGGLYF
TRBV27	TRBJ2-5	-	-	17	TGTGCCAGCAGTTATCTTCGGAGCGACTCGGTCGGAGAGACCCAGTACTTC	CASSYLRSDSVGETQYF
TRBV7-7	TRBJ2-5	-	-	14	TGTGCCAGCAGCTTAGTACTCAATCAAGAGACCCAGTACTTC	CASSLVLNQETQYF
TRBV7-8	TRBJ2-7	-	-	16	TGTGCCAGCAGCCCCGACGGGACTTCCCGAGCCTACGAGCAGTACTTC	CASSPDGTSRAYEQYF
TRBV20-1	TRBJ2-1	TRBD1	-	11	TGCAGTGCTAGTGGACAGGTAGAGCAGTTCTTC	CSASGQVEQFF
TRBV18	TRBJ2-2	-	once	15	TGTGCCAGCTCACCCGGGGGTGCGAACACCGGGGAGCTGTTTTTT	CASSPGGANTGELFF